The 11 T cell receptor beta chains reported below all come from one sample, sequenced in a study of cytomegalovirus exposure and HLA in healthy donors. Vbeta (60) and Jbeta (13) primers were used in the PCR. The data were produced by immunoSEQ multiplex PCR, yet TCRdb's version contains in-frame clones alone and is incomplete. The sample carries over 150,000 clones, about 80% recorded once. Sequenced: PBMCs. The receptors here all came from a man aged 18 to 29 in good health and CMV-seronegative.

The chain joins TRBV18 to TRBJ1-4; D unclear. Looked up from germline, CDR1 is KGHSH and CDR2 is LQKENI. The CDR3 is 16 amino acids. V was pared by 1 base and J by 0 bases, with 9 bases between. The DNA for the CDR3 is TGTGCCAGCTCACCACTTACAGCCACAACTAATGAAAAACTGTTTTTT. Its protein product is CASSPLTATTNEKLFF. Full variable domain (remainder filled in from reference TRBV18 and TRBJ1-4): NAGVMQNPRHLVRRRGQEARLRCSPMKGHSHVYWYRQLPEEGLKFMVYLQKENIIDESGMPKERFSAEFPKEGPSILRIQQVVRGDSAAYFCASSPLTATTNEKLFFGSGTQLSVL.

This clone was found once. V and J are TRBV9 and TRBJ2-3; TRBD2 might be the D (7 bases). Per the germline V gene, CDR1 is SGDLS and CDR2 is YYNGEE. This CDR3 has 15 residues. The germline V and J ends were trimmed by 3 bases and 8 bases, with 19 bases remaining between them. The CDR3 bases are TGTGCCAGCAGCGCAACCGGGGGGCCCCAGGGTACGCAGTATTTT. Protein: CASSATGGPQGTQYF. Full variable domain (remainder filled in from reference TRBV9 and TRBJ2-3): DSGVTQTPKHLITATGQRVTLRCSPRSGDLSVYWYQQSLDQGLQFLIQYYNGEERAKGNILERFSAQQFPDLHSELNLSSLELGDSALYFCASSATGGPQGTQYFGPGTRLTVL.

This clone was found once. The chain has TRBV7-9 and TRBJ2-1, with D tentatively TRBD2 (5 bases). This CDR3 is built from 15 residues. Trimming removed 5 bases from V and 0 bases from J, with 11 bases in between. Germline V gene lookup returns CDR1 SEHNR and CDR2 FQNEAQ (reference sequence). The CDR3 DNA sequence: TGTGCCAGCAGCGACCGGGAAAGCTCCTACAATGAGCAGTTCTTC. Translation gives CASSDRESSYNEQFF.

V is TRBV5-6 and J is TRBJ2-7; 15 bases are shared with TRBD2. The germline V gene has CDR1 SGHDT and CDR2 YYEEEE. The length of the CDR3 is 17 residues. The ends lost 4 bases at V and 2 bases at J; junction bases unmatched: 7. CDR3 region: CASSVWTSGGVPYEQYF. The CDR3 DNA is TGTGCCAGCAGCGTGTGGACTAGCGGGGGGGTACCCTACGAGCAGTACTTC. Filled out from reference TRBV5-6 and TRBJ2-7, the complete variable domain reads DAGVTQSPTHLIKTRGQQVTLRCSPKSGHDTVSWYQQALGQGPQFIFQYYEEEERQRGNFPDRFSGHQFPNYSSELNVNALLLGDSALYLCASSVWTSGGVPYEQYFGPGTRLTVT.

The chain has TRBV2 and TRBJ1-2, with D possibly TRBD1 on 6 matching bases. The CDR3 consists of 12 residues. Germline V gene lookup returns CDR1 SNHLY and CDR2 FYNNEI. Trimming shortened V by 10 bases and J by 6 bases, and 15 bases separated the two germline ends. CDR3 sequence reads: CATQTGFDGYTF. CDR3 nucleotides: TGTGCCACCCAAACAGGGTTCGATGGCTACACCTTC.

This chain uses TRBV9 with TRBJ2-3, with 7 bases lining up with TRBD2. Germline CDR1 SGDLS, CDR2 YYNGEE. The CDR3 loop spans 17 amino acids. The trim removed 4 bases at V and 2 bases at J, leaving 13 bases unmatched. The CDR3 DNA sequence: TGTGCCAGCAGCCAAACCCATCGCGGGAGAGACACAGATACGCAGTATTTT. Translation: CASSQTHRGRDTDTQYF. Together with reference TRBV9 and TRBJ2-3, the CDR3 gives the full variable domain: DSGVTQTPKHLITATGQRVTLRCSPRSGDLSVYWYQQSLDQGLQFLIQYYNGEERAKGNILERFSAQQFPDLHSELNLSSLELGDSALYFCASSQTHRGRDTDTQYFGPGTRLTVL.

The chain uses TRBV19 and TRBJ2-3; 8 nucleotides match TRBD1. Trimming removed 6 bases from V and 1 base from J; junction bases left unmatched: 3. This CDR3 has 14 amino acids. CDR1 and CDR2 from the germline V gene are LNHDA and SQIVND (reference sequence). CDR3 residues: CASRATGGTDTQYF. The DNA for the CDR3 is TGTGCCAGTAGGGCGACAGGGGGCACAGATACGCAGTATTTT.

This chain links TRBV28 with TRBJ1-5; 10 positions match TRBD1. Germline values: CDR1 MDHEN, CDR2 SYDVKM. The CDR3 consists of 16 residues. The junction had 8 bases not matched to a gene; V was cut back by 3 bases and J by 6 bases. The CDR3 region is CASSLFPGQGSQPQHF. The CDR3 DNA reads TGTGCCAGCAGTTTGTTCCCGGGACAGGGGTCTCAGCCCCAGCATTTT. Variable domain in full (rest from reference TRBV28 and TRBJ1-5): DVKVTQSSRYLVKRTGEKVFLECVQDMDHENMFWYRQDPGLGLRLIYFSYDVKMKEKGDIPEGYSVSREKKERFSLILESASTNQTSMYLCASSLFPGQGSQPQHFGDGTRLSIL.

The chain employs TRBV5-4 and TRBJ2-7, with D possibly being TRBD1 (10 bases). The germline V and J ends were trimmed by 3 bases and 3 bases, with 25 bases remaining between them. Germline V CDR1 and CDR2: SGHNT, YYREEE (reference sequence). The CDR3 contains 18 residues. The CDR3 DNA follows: TGTGCCAGCAGCTCGGGACAGGGGATCGCGGGAGGGTTCTACGAGCAGTACTTC. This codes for CASSSGQGIAGGFYEQYF.

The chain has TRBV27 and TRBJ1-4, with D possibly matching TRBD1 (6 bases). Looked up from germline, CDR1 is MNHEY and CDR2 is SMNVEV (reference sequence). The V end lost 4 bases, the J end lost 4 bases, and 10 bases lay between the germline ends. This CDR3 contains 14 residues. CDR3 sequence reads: CASSYSDSNEKLFF. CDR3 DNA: TGTGCCAGCAGTTATTCGGACAGTAATGAAAAACTGTTTTTT.

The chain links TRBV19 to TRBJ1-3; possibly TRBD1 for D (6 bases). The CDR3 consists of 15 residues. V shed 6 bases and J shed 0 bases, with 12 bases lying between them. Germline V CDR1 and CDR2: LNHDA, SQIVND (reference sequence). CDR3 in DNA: TGTGCCAGTAGACCAACAGGGAGCTCTGGAAACACCATATATTTT. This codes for CASRPTGSSGNTIYF.